Listed below are T cell receptor beta chains from one sample, sequenced in a study of blood T cell repertoires in COVID-19. Measured with immunoSEQ multiplex PCR; TCRdb has only the in-frame clones, and not every one. The sample yields 100,000 to 150,000 clones, roughly 88% seen once. Sequenced: peripheral blood. The origin of the receptors is a man aged 70-80 years with active COVID-19. The CDR3 runs from the conserved cysteine through the conserved F or W. Fields, in order: D gene, V gene, J gene, clone size, CDR3 DNA, CDR3 protein. D genes are given only for firm matches. Expanded clones get a size class; other rows say once, few or many, or leave the size out.

d_call: .
v_call: TRBV24-1
j_call: TRBJ2-5
clone_size: .
cdr3_nt: TGTGCCACCAGTGATTGGGGGGGGCCGCAAGAGACCCAGTACTTC
cdr3_aa: CATSDWGGPQETQYF

d_call: .
v_call: TRBV5-1
j_call: TRBJ2-7
clone_size: .
cdr3_nt: TGCGCCAGCAGCCTCTCAGGGACCTACGAGCAGTACTTC
cdr3_aa: CASSLSGTYEQYF

d_call: .
v_call: TRBV7-2
j_call: TRBJ2-1
clone_size: .
cdr3_nt: TGTGCCAGCAGCTTAACTATCGAACTAGCCGGTCGGTTCTTC
cdr3_aa: CASSLTIELAGRFF

d_call: TRBD1
v_call: TRBV2
j_call: TRBJ2-1
clone_size: .
cdr3_nt: TGTGCCAGCCCCCAGGGGGCAGGGAATGAGCAGTTCTTC
cdr3_aa: CASPQGAGNEQFF

d_call: TRBD1
v_call: TRBV4-1
j_call: TRBJ1-6
clone_size: .
cdr3_nt: TGCGCCAGCAGCCAGGGACCGGGACAGGGAAACTCACCCCTCCACTTT
cdr3_aa: CASSQGPGQGNSPLHF

d_call: .
v_call: TRBV15
j_call: TRBJ2-7
clone_size: once
cdr3_nt: TGTGCCACCAGCAGAGATCTGGTGAGCTCCTACGAGCAGTACTTC
cdr3_aa: CATSRDLVSSYEQYF

d_call: .
v_call: TRBV30
j_call: TRBJ1-2
clone_size: .
cdr3_nt: TGTGCCTGGAGTGTCGGAGGTCTCTATGGCTACACCTTC
cdr3_aa: CAWSVGGLYGYTF

d_call: .
v_call: TRBV7-9
j_call: TRBJ1-2
clone_size: .
cdr3_nt: TGTGCCAGCAGCCCAACGATCCGGGAGGGAAACGGCTACACCTTC
cdr3_aa: CASSPTIREGNGYTF

d_call: .
v_call: TRBV19
j_call: TRBJ2-1
clone_size: .
cdr3_nt: TGTGCCAGTAGTATAGAGTCCGGGTCGAGCTCCTACAATGAGCAGTTCTTC
cdr3_aa: CASSIESGSSSYNEQFF

d_call: .
v_call: TRBV5-1
j_call: TRBJ1-2
clone_size: .
cdr3_nt: TGCGCCAGCAGCTTGGCAGGGAGGAGTGGCTACACCTTC
cdr3_aa: CASSLAGRSGYTF

d_call: TRBD2
v_call: TRBV29-1
j_call: TRBJ2-7
clone_size: .
cdr3_nt: TGCAGCGTGCGGGAGTCTGGTTACGAGCAGTACTTC
cdr3_aa: CSVRESGYEQYF

d_call: .
v_call: TRBV28
j_call: TRBJ1-1
clone_size: .
cdr3_nt: TGTGCCAGTTCCGGGGTTTACACTGAAGCTTTCTTT
cdr3_aa: CASSGVYTEAFF

d_call: .
v_call: TRBV18
j_call: TRBJ2-2
clone_size: .
cdr3_nt: TGTGCCAGCTCACCGAGGCGGCAGCGGGACACCGGGGAGCTGTTTTTT
cdr3_aa: CASSPRRQRDTGELFF

d_call: TRBD2
v_call: TRBV9
j_call: TRBJ2-1
clone_size: .
cdr3_nt: TGTGCCAGCAGTTCTTCCGGGACTAGCGGGTTCAATGAGCAGTTCTTC
cdr3_aa: CASSSSGTSGFNEQFF

d_call: .
v_call: TRBV11-2
j_call: TRBJ2-7
clone_size: .
cdr3_nt: TGTGCCAGCAGCTTAACACAGGGAACCTACGAGCAGTACTTC
cdr3_aa: CASSLTQGTYEQYF

d_call: .
v_call: TRBV5-6
j_call: TRBJ1-5
clone_size: .
cdr3_nt: TGTGCCAGCAGCTTGTCGGGGGTTCAGCCCCAGCATTTT
cdr3_aa: CASSLSGVQPQHF

d_call: TRBD1
v_call: TRBV28
j_call: TRBJ1-2
clone_size: .
cdr3_nt: TGTGCCAGCAGTCAACAGGGGGCCCAAGGCTATGGCTACACCTTC
cdr3_aa: CASSQQGAQGYGYTF

d_call: .
v_call: TRBV9
j_call: TRBJ2-7
clone_size: .
cdr3_nt: TGTGCCAGCAACCCGGGTGGGGGCTTCTCCTACGAGCAGTACTTC
cdr3_aa: CASNPGGGFSYEQYF

d_call: TRBD2
v_call: TRBV3-1/TRBV3-2
j_call: TRBJ2-1
clone_size: .
cdr3_nt: TGTGCCAGCAGCCAATTAACCGGGACTACCGGCAATGAGCAGTTCTTC
cdr3_aa: CASSQLTGTTGNEQFF

d_call: .
v_call: TRBV28
j_call: TRBJ2-7
clone_size: .
cdr3_nt: TGTGCCAGCAGTTTCCTTTTGGGGAGTTACGAGCAGTACTTC
cdr3_aa: CASSFLLGSYEQYF

d_call: .
v_call: TRBV11-3
j_call: TRBJ2-2
clone_size: .
cdr3_nt: TGTGCCAGCAGCTTTAAGGGAGGACTGGGGACCGGGGAGCTGTTTTTT
cdr3_aa: CASSFKGGLGTGELFF

d_call: TRBD1
v_call: TRBV18
j_call: TRBJ1-1
clone_size: .
cdr3_nt: TGTGCCAGCTCACCCCCCGGCCGGGACAGGGGCGCTGAAGCTTTCTTT
cdr3_aa: CASSPPGRDRGAEAFF

d_call: .
v_call: TRBV18
j_call: TRBJ2-1
clone_size: once
cdr3_nt: TGTGCCAGCTCACCCCCCTCCGGCGGTGGTGAGCAGTTCTTC
cdr3_aa: CASSPPSGGGEQFF

d_call: TRBD2
v_call: TRBV28
j_call: TRBJ2-3
clone_size: .
cdr3_nt: TGTGCCAGCAGTGCTAGCGGGAGGGCAGATACGCAGTATTTT
cdr3_aa: CASSASGRADTQYF

d_call: TRBD2
v_call: TRBV2
j_call: TRBJ2-1
clone_size: .
cdr3_nt: TGTGCGACTACTAGGGCGGGGGATGAGCAGTTCTTC
cdr3_aa: CATTRAGDEQFF